This TCR beta chain stems from a study of control samples from healthy donors and cancer patients. Assay used: immunoSEQ multiplex PCR; TCRdb lists only in-frame clones, some missing. The data hold 150,000 to 200,000 clones, with 90% observed a single time. This CDR3 has 15 amino acids. Germline CDR1 SGDLS, CDR2 YYNGEE. Trimming stripped 0 bases from V and 2 bases from J, with 12 bases between. The source of this sequence is a woman aged 45 to 65 in good health. The sequencing input was blood. The chain is built from TRBV9 and TRBJ2-7; D perhaps matches TRBD1 (6 bases). The CDR3 DNA reads as TGTGCCAGCAGCGTAGGCGACAGGCTCACCTACGAGCAGTACTTC. Translation: CASSVGDRLTYEQYF. The whole variable domain, filled in from reference TRBV9 and TRBJ2-7, reads DSGVTQTPKHLITATGQRVTLRCSPRSGDLSVYWYQQSLDQGLQFLIQYYNGEERAKGNILERFSAQQFPDLHSELNLSSLELGDSALYFCASSVGDRLTYEQYFGPGTRLTVT.